This TCR beta chain was profiled in a study of cytomegalovirus exposure and HLA in healthy donors. Study-level points and caveats: In a later analysis, TCR beta V- and J-gene trimming was associated with a missense DCLRE1C variant. Owing to their indistinguishability, certain V segments, notably TRBV6-2 and TRBV6-3, were excluded. Investigators reported around 150 TCR beta chains as tied to cytomegalovirus. What a later analysis reportedly showed was that an Asian-associated ancestry cluster had fewer N-insertions than the approximately 700-donor mean.

The J segment lost 5 bases and the V segment lost 6 bases, leaving 9 bases of the junction unmatched. The CDR3 sequence is 15 residues long. Germline V gives CDR1 MNHEY, CDR2 SMNVEV (reference sequence). The PCR had 60 Vbeta and 13 Jbeta primers. Method: immunoSEQ multiplex PCR; TCRdb's copy keeps in-frame clones and lacks some. This sample carries 100,000 or so clones, around 75% of them seen once, and the ten largest clones take 4.8%. Concerning this clone itself: Its antigen is still unknown.

The chain couples TRBV27 to TRBJ1-1; TRBD1 matches 10 bases. The sequenced sample consisted of PBMCs. The clonotype comes from a woman aged 18 to 35 in good health and CMV-seropositive. The chain's CDR3 is CASRRRQGADTEAFF. Here the CDR3 DNA reads TGTGCCAGCAGGCGGAGACAGGGGGCGGATACTGAAGCTTTCTTT.